The rows below give T cell receptor beta chains drawn from one sample of a study of OX40 agonist ivuxolimab in advanced cancers. Produced via immunoSEQ multiplex PCR; TCRdb's table is partial and in-frame only. The table lists tens of thousands of clones, about 87% of them singletons. The material sequenced was CD4+ or CD8+ T cells sorted from blood, taken in a trial of the OX40 agonist ivuxolimab. The receptors derive from an adult with an advanced solid tumor such as melanoma, head and neck, liver or kidney cancer. The CDR3 runs from the conserved cysteine through the conserved F or W. D genes are given only for firm matches.

D gene | V gene | CDR3 protein
TRBD1 | TRBV6-6 | CASSSGTGWQETQYF
- | TRBV19 | CASSTYRLSGYNEQFF
- | TRBV5-1 | CASSFVPTGELFF
- | TRBV18 | CASSLPTTGAFF
- | TRBV28 | CASSLPLTAEQYF
- | TRBV5-1 | CASSLDPTGELFF
TRBD1 | TRBV19 | CASSIRDRAHSYEQYF
- | TRBV9 | CASRGGLNTGELFF
- | TRBV6-5 | CGAGLPGNTEAFF
- | TRBV5-6 | CASSLYGFSTNEKLFF
- | TRBV11-1 | CASSPLGAQRTEAFF
TRBD2 | TRBV5-4 | CASSLATGGLGTQYF
- | TRBV27 | CASSNSGPHLTQYF
- | TRBV6-1 | CASSEMGGTTDTQYF
- | TRBV7-2 | CASSLIPYNEQFF
- | TRBV29-1 | CSGQKHMVTDTQYF
TRBD2 | TRBV19 | CASSKGLASYNEQFF
- | TRBV11-3 | CASSSYPEPQFF
TRBD2 | TRBV6-1 | CASSAIPGGAETQYF
TRBD1 | TRBV6-6 | CASRAPGTGVNEQFF
- | TRBV7-3 | CASSLTPSFSDTQYF
- | TRBV5-6 | CASSALGTGDTDTQYF
- | TRBV5-5 | CASSLEAGPLKQYF
TRBD1 | TRBV10-3 | CAISVPGQGVTEAFF
- | TRBV9 | CASSVGGSSTDTQYF
TRBD1 | TRBV6-6 | CASSPPGQGLTGELFF
- | TRBV9 | CASSVAAGGYNGQFF
- | TRBV29-1 | CSIEDGITEAFF
- | TRBV2 | CASSEMGLGGSQPQHF
- | TRBV6-5 | CASSSYQQDNYGYTF
- | TRBV10-3 | CAIQRQGGEKLFF
- | TRBV6-6 | CASSRLAVGELFF
- | TRBV19 | CATSGRAGHNSPLHF
- | TRBV19 | CASSMQAVPGANVLTF
TRBD1 | TRBV9 | CASSAKGQGAADTQYF